This TCR beta chain was profiled in a study of blood T cell repertoires in COVID-19. About the study: Spain, Italy and the United States supplied samples that represented acute and convalescent COVID-19. T cells, B-cell-depleted T cells, or PBMCs supplied cDNA or gDNA.

V lost 8 bases to trimming and J lost 0 bases, with 13 bases between them. The germline V gene has CDR1 MGHDK and CDR2 SYGVNS. This CDR3 contains 15 residues. Authors' processing steps: Quantification of nucleated cells was approximated via reference gene primer amplification. Profiling relied on immunoSEQ multiplex PCR, and the TCRdb table lists in-frame clones only, not all of them. Clonal size and the V and J genes are those of that table, whereas D and trimming came from the DNA. The sample consists of about 260,000 clones, roughly 90% of them appearing once. The sample comprised peripheral blood. The TCR sequence derives from a man in his thirties or forties with active or convalescent COVID-19. The rearrangement links TRBV25-1 to TRBJ2-2; D might be TRBD2 (6 bases). The CDR3 is CASRGVAANTGELFF. The CDR3 DNA is TGTGCCAGCCGCGGGGTGGCCGCGAACACCGGGGAGCTGTTTTTT.